Below, 28 T cell receptor beta chains from the same sample are listed, as sequenced in a study of blood T cell repertoires in COVID-19. Generated by immunoSEQ multiplex PCR, the TCRdb table keeps only in-frame clones and is missing some. This sample has about 400,000 clones, with roughly 86% found just once. Source material: PBMCs or T cells enriched from blood (not recorded which). These receptors all come from a woman aged 25 to 39 who had recovered from COVID-19.

This chain links TRBV6-2 or TRBV6-3 with TRBJ1-1, with a possible D match to TRBD1 (5 bases). Germline V gene lookup returns CDR1 MNHEY and CDR2 SVGEGT. Trimming removed 0 bases at V and 3 bases at J, with 8 bases between. This CDR3 has 14 amino acids. The CDR3 loop is CASSYSGAYTEAFF. In DNA form, the CDR3 reads TGTGCCAGCAGTTACTCAGGGGCTTACACTGAAGCTTTCTTT.

This clone is a singleton in its sample. V usage is TRBV5-4 and J usage is TRBJ2-2, with a possible D match to TRBD2 (5 bases). The CDR3 is 15 amino acids. Germline V lookup: CDR1 SGHNT, CDR2 YYREEE (reference sequence). Trimming removed 1 base from V and 3 bases from J, with 10 bases in between. The CDR3 protein is CASSLRGVDTGELFF. CDR3 in DNA: TGTGCCAGCAGCTTGCGGGGTGTGGACACCGGGGAGCTGTTTTTT. The whole variable domain, filled in from reference TRBV5-4 and TRBJ2-2, reads ETGVTQSPTHLIKTRGQQVTLRCSSQSGHNTVSWYQQALGQGPQFIFQYYREEENGRGNFPPRFSGLQFPNYSSELNVNALELDDSALYLCASSLRGVDTGELFFGEGSRLTVL.

The chain combines TRBV6-2 or TRBV6-3 with TRBJ2-2; possible D gene TRBD1, 5 bases. This CDR3 contains 16 residues. Germline V gene lookup returns CDR1 MNHEY and CDR2 SVGEGT. The V end was cut by 6 bases, the J end by 3 bases, with 17 bases between. CDR3 nucleotide sequence: TGTGCCAGCAGCATCCTCGTAAGACAGTACACCGGGGAGCTGTTTTTT. This sequence encodes CASSILVRQYTGELFF.

This chain connects TRBV30 to TRBJ2-2; 10 bases match TRBD1. The ends lost 7 bases at V and 1 base at J; junction bases unmatched: 3. The germline V gene encodes CDR1 GTSNPN and CDR2 SVGIG (reference sequence). The CDR3 is made up of 14 amino acids. This chain's CDR3 is CASGTGVNTGELFF. Here the CDR3 DNA reads TGTGCCTCAGGGACAGGGGTGAACACCGGGGAGCTGTTTTTT.

This chain uses TRBV25-1 with TRBJ1-5; TRBD1 matches 7 bases. V lost 8 bases, J lost 4 bases, and 8 bases stayed unmatched. The CDR3 spans 14 residues. Germline V gene data show CDR1 as MGHDK and CDR2 as SYGVNS. The CDR3 sequence: CASGTGQPNQPQHF. The DNA of the CDR3 is TGTGCCAGCGGAACGGGACAGCCTAATCAGCCCCAGCATTTT.

V gene TRBV5-1 combines with J gene TRBJ2-3; tentatively, D is TRBD2 (6 bases). This CDR3 is 15 amino acids long. Germline CDR1 and CDR2: SGHRS and YFSETQ. Trimming took 5 bases from V and 2 from J, leaving 15 bases between them. In DNA form, the CDR3 reads TGCGCCAGCAGATTACTCGGGGGAACCACAGATACGCAGTATTTT. Translated: CASRLLGGTTDTQYF.

This clone appeared a single time. V and J are TRBV7-8 and TRBJ2-4; 7 bases are shared with TRBD1. J lost 4 bases, V lost 4 bases, and 7 bases had no gene match. Germline CDR1 SGHVS, CDR2 FQNEAQ. There are 15 residues in the CDR3. The CDR3 DNA is TGTGCCAGCAGCTCGCCGGGGACAGATAAAAACATTCAGTACTTC. It translates to CASSSPGTDKNIQYF.

This chain links TRBV5-1 with TRBJ2-2; perhaps TRBD1 as D (6 bases). Germline loops: CDR1 SGHRS, CDR2 YFSETQ. The CDR3 extends over 15 amino acids. Trimming took off 2 bases at V and 1 base at J, with 9 bases between the two ends. The CDR3 sequence is CASSFTGQNTGELFF. CDR3 DNA: TGCGCCAGCAGCTTCACGGGACAGAACACCGGGGAGCTGTTTTTT.

The rearrangement links TRBV25-1 to TRBJ1-3; the D gene is possibly TRBD1 (5 bases). From germline, CDR1 is MGHDK and CDR2 SYGVNS. Trimming pared 6 bases from V and 2 bases from J, leaving 11 bases between. The CDR3 spans 14 residues. The chain's CDR3 is CASRNRHPGNTIYF. The CDR3 DNA reads TGTGCCAGCAGAAACAGGCACCCTGGAAACACCATATATTTT.

This rearrangement joins TRBV2 to TRBJ2-5; D uncertain. Looked up from germline, CDR1 is SNHLY and CDR2 is FYNNEI. The CDR3 is 14 residues long. V was cut by 8 bases and J by 5 bases, with 18 bases left in between. In DNA, the CDR3 is TGTGCCAGCTACTCCCGCGGTCCTCGCGAGACCCAGTACTTC. Its translation is CASYSRGPRETQYF.

The chain is built from TRBV23-1 and TRBJ1-5; D not certain. TRBV23-1 is an ORF; its function is uncertain. The CDR3 is 14 residues long. Trimming left V 4 bases short and J 0 bases short, with 7 bases between. For the CDR3, the DNA is TGCGCCAGCAGTCGATCCTATAGCAATCAGCCCCAGCATTTT. Residues: CASSRSYSNQPQHF.

In this sample, this clone turned up once. The chain is built from TRBV3-1 (or the pseudogene TRBV3-2) and TRBJ2-5; D is possibly TRBD1 (6 bases). Trimming left V 10 bases short and J 1 base short, with 10 bases between. The V gene's germline CDR1 is LGHDT and CDR2 YNNKEL (reference sequence). The CDR3 is 12 residues long. The CDR3 sequence: CATRTVQETQYF. The CDR3 bases are TGTGCCACCCGGACAGTCCAAGAGACCCAGTACTTC.

The chain employs TRBV6-5 and TRBJ1-5; D is ambiguous. Germline CDR1 and CDR2: MNHEY and SVGAGI. Trimming removed 4 bases at V and 0 bases at J, with 10 bases between. The CDR3 length is 15 residues. As DNA, the CDR3 is TGTGCCAGCAGTTTACAGAGAAATAGCAATCAGCCCCAGCATTTT. Its translation: CASSLQRNSNQPQHF.

This clone showed up just a few times. V and J are TRBV6-6 and TRBJ1-2; D possibly corresponds to TRBD1 (5 bases). This CDR3 has 14 amino acids. Germline CDR1 reads MNHNY; CDR2 reads SVGAGI (reference sequence). Trimming stripped 2 bases from V and 8 bases from J, with 15 bases between. CDR3 sequence: CASSYGFGAGGYTF. CDR3 bases: TGTGCCAGCAGTTACGGCTTCGGGGCGGGAGGCTACACCTTC.

The rearrangement links TRBV7-3 to TRBJ2-7, with a tentative D call TRBD2 (7 bases). Germline CDR1 is SGHTA and CDR2 is FQGTGA. Trimming cost V 1 base and J 0 bases, with 10 bases left between them. This CDR3 spans 15 amino acids. The CDR3 reads CASSLIGGHSYEQYF. DNA for the CDR3: TGTGCCAGCAGCTTAATCGGGGGGCACTCCTACGAGCAGTACTTC.

The chain is built from TRBV29-1 and TRBJ1-1; tentatively, D is TRBD1 (6 bases). V dropped 5 bases and J dropped 1 base, with 14 bases sitting between them. Germline V gene data show CDR1 as SQVTM and CDR2 as ANQGSEA. This CDR3 region has 14 residues. CDR3 amino acids: CSVLTGWTNTEAFF. The CDR3 nucleotides read TGCAGCGTTTTGACAGGTTGGACGAACACTGAAGCTTTCTTT.

The chain has TRBV7-3 and TRBJ2-5; tentatively, D is TRBD1 (6 bases). The CDR3 contains 15 residues. V lost 5 bases and J 3 bases, leaving 16 bases between the germline ends. Germline assignment: CDR1 SGHTA and CDR2 FQGTGA. CDR3 sequence: CASSPTGNYEETQYF. CDR3 DNA sequence: TGTGCCAGCAGCCCAACAGGGAATTACGAAGAGACCCAGTACTTC.

The CDR3 DNA follows: TGTGCCAGCAGTGAAAGGAGTCCCAATCAGCCCCAGCATTTT. Residues: CASSERSPNQPQHF. The genes are TRBV2 and TRBJ1-5; no clear D. The germline CDR1 and CDR2 sequences are SNHLY and FYNNEI. The CDR3 runs to 14 residues. V lost 2 bases, J lost 3 bases, and 8 bases lay in between.

V is TRBV4-2 and J is TRBJ2-2; no definite D call. Per germline, CDR1 LGHNA and CDR2 YNFKEQ. The germline V and J ends were trimmed by 2 bases and 4 bases, with 5 bases remaining between them. CDR3 length: 13 residues. The CDR3 bases are TGTGCCAGCAGCCAATTAGTCACCGGGGAGCTGTTTTTT. Its protein product is CASSQLVTGELFF.

The chain employs TRBV12-5 and TRBJ2-2; D is unresolved. This CDR3 spans 16 amino acids. Looked up from germline, CDR1 is LGHNT and CDR2 is FRNRAP. Trimming cost V 0 bases and J 0 bases, with 8 bases left between them. The CDR3, as DNA: TGTGCTAGTGGTTTGGTACTAAGCTCGAACACCGGGGAGCTGTTTTTT. As protein: CASGLVLSSNTGELFF.

V usage is TRBV18 and J usage is TRBJ2-1, with D tentatively TRBD2 (5 bases). The CDR3 length is 16 residues. CDR1 is KGHSH and CDR2 is LQKENI in the germline V gene. V was shortened by 2 bases and J by 5 bases, with 16 bases between the two germline ends. The CDR3 region is CASSPNNSGTHNEQFF. The CDR3 coding sequence is TGTGCCAGCTCACCAAACAACAGCGGTACCCACAATGAGCAGTTCTTC.

The V and J genes are TRBV5-6 and TRBJ2-2; TRBD1 agrees at 10 bases. J lost 4 bases, V lost 1 base, and 4 bases had no gene match. Germline CDR1 reads SGHDT; CDR2 reads YYEEEE. The CDR3 covers 16 residues. Written as DNA, the CDR3 is TGTGCCAGCAGCTTGCTGAGACAGGGGGCCACCGGGGAGCTGTTTTTT. Protein: CASSLLRQGATGELFF.

V gene TRBV10-1 combines with J gene TRBJ2-1; 10 nucleotides agree with TRBD2. Germline CDR1 WNHNN, CDR2 SYGVQD (reference sequence). There are 15 residues in the CDR3. Unmatched junction bases numbered 2, after V lost 0 bases and J lost 6 bases. This CDR3 reads CASSESRTSGNEQFF. CDR3 sequence (DNA): TGCGCCAGCAGTGAGTCGAGGACTAGCGGCAATGAGCAGTTCTTC.

This clone was recorded a few times. This chain connects TRBV5-6 to TRBJ2-3, with 7 bases fitting TRBD2. The length of the CDR3 is 15 residues. With 0 bases clipped from V and 4 bases from J, the junction kept 5 bases outside the gene matches. The germline V gene has CDR1 SGHDT and CDR2 YYEEEE. CDR3 in amino acids: CASSLGLAEADTQYF. The CDR3 nucleotides are TGTGCCAGCAGCTTGGGGCTAGCGGAGGCAGATACGCAGTATTTT.

This chain connects TRBV19 to TRBJ1-5, with D possibly TRBD1 on 5 matching bases. The CDR3 contains 16 residues. From germline, CDR1 is LNHDA and CDR2 SQIVND (reference sequence). V gave up 6 bases and J gave up 4 bases, with 19 bases separating them. This CDR3 is CASRARGLEGNQPQHF. In nucleotides, the CDR3 is TGTGCCAGTAGAGCCCGGGGGTTGGAGGGAAATCAGCCCCAGCATTTT. The whole variable domain, filled in from reference TRBV19 and TRBJ1-5, reads DGGITQSPKYLFRKEGQNVTLSCEQNLNHDAMYWYRQDPGQGLRLIYYSQIVNDFQKGDIAEGYSVSREKKESFPLTVTSAQKNPTAFYLCASRARGLEGNQPQHFGDGTRLSIL.

The CDR3 DNA sequence: TGTGCCAGCAGCGGCATAGCGGCCGAGGACACCGGGGAGCTGTTTTTT. This encodes CASSGIAAEDTGELFF. The rearrangement links TRBV11-2 to TRBJ2-2, with D possibly being TRBD2 (6 bases). There are 16 residues in the CDR3. V was clipped by 5 bases and J by 3 bases, with 16 bases between them. The germline gives CDR1 SGHAT, CDR2 FQNNGV.

This clone was found a few times. The chain is built from TRBV29-1 and TRBJ2-7; perhaps TRBD2 as D (6 bases). Trimming took 0 bases from V and 7 from J, leaving 16 bases between them. Germline V gene lookup returns CDR1 SQVTM and CDR2 ANQGSEA. The CDR3 sequence is 14 residues long. CDR3 protein: CSVEDPWKGGEQYF. DNA of the CDR3: TGCAGCGTTGAAGATCCCTGGAAGGGAGGTGAGCAGTACTTC.

This clone was seen only a few times. The gene calls are TRBV7-3 and TRBJ1-6; D not resolved. The CDR3 length is 16 residues. Trimming shortened V by 5 bases and J by 7 bases, and 18 bases separated the two germline ends. The V gene's germline CDR1 is SGHTA and CDR2 FQGTGA. The CDR3 region has the DNA TGTGCCAGCAGCGCCGGACTCGGAGGGAGAAATTCACCCCTCCACTTT. Translating gives CASSAGLGGRNSPLHF.